This T cell receptor beta chain was retrieved from a study of blood T cell repertoires in COVID-19. About the research overall: Sources were T cells, B-cell-depleted T cells, or PBMCs; the material itself was cDNA or gDNA.

A single count supports this clone. This CDR3 is 13 amino acids long. The germline CDR1 and CDR2 sequences are SNHLY and FYNNEI. V was shortened by 7 bases and J by 2 bases, with 11 bases between the two germline ends. Repertoires were generated with immunoSEQ multiplex PCR, while TCRdb's copy carries only in-frame clones and drops some. The repertoire has around 400,000 clones, more than 75% of them found once; the top ten carry roughly 2.1%. The chain has TRBV2 and TRBJ1-2; TRBD1 might be the D (6 bases). The clonotype was recovered from a woman aged 60-70 years with COVID-19, enrolled during active disease. Sequencing was performed on peripheral blood. In DNA, the CDR3 is TGTGCCAGCAACACGGACAGAAACTATGGCTACACCTTC. As protein: CASNTDRNYGYTF.